This paragraph covers one TCR beta chain sequence. In the source study's methods: Scientists estimated how many nucleated cells there were by amplifying reference gene primers. The method was immunoSEQ multiplex PCR; TCRdb's version includes in-frame clones alone and lacks a portion of them. That table supplies the V and J calls and clone size; D and trimming were determined from the DNA. Here the sample spans approximately 250,000 clones, 80% to 90% being singletons. These data are taken from a study of blood T cell repertoires in COVID-19. The V and J ends lost 0 bases and 0 bases respectively, with 9 bases between them. The germline V gene has CDR1 MNHEY and CDR2 SVGEGT. CDR3 length: 16 residues.

The sample was PBMCs or T cells enriched from blood (not recorded which). This TCR was sampled from a woman aged 25 to 39 with acute COVID-19. The rearrangement links TRBV6-2 or TRBV6-3 to TRBJ1-5, with unresolved D. In nucleotides, the CDR3 is TGTGCCAGCAGTTACTCCTCCGGGGATAGCAATCAGCCCCAGCATTTT. Translating it yields CASSYSSGDSNQPQHF.